These 24 T cell receptor beta chains came from one sample sequenced in a study of memory CD4+ T cells and cytomegalovirus serostatus (dated by TCRdb to about 2019). The library was built by means of the immunoSEQ multiplex PCR assay. TCRdb took over this immuneACCESS table, retaining in-frame rearrangements with V and J assigned. Such tables are incomplete; in checked studies, under half of the missing clones stem from an unresolved V gene, and the remainder is unexplained. The sample table holds tens of thousands of clones, of which about three quarters were seen once. Of the sample, roughly 2.7% is held by the ten largest clones. Single viable CD3+CD4+CD8-CD45RO+ cells were sorted as memory CD4+ T cells on a FACSAria II. The specimen was memory CD4+ T cells from blood. The source is an adult in good health and CMV-seropositive.

The CDR3 nucleotides read TGTGCCAGCAGTCTGAGCTCCATCGAGCAGTACGTC. Translated: CASSLSSIEQYV. This sequence joins TRBV2 and TRBJ2-7; unclear D gene. Germline loops: CDR1 SNHLY, CDR2 FYNNEI. V lost 5 bases and J lost 6, with 11 bases in between. This CDR3 contains 12 residues.

This chain joins TRBV9 and TRBJ2-7; possibly TRBD1 for D (6 bases). The ends were cut back, 10 bases at V and 0 bases at J, with 14 bases in the middle. CDR1 is SGDLS and CDR2 is YYNGEE in the germline V gene. This CDR3 is built from 13 residues. The CDR3 coding sequence is TGTGCCCGACAACAGGGACACTCCTACGAGCAGTACTTC. Its translation: CARQQGHSYEQYF.

The CDR3 is CASSPSGAENIQYF. CDR3 nucleotides: TGTGCCAGCAGTCCTAGCGGAGCTGAAAACATTCAGTACTTC. This chain connects TRBV28 to TRBJ2-4; 7 nucleotides align to TRBD2. Germline V CDR1 and CDR2: MDHEN, SYDVKM. CDR3 length: 14 residues. Trimming removed 5 bases from V and 5 bases from J; junction bases left unmatched: 6.

This chain uses TRBV7-6 with TRBJ2-6, with D maybe TRBD1 (6 bases). Trimming cost V 4 bases and J 0 bases, with 13 bases left between them. The germline V gene encodes CDR1 SGHVS and CDR2 FNYEAQ. The CDR3 is 17 amino acids. CDR3 nucleotide sequence: TGTGCCAGCAGCTATGGCCAGGGGAACTCTGGGGCCAACGTCCTGACTTTC. Its translation: CASSYGQGNSGANVLTF.

This sequence joins TRBV7-2 and TRBJ2-3; D is possibly TRBD2 (5 bases). The length of the CDR3 is 15 residues. V was trimmed by 2 bases and J by 2 bases, leaving 11 bases between them. Germline CDR1 SGHTA, CDR2 FQGNSA. As DNA, the CDR3 is TGTGCCAGCAGCTTAAAGCGGTTTGACACAGATACGCAGTATTTT. It specifies CASSLKRFDTDTQYF.

The rearrangement uses TRBV7-2 and TRBJ1-2; D ambiguous. This CDR3 has 15 amino acids. Looked up from germline, CDR1 is SGHTA and CDR2 is FQGNSA. Trimming shortened V by 1 base and J by 4 bases, and 13 bases separated the two germline ends. The CDR3 protein is CASSLEPGLGYGYTF. The CDR3 DNA reads TGTGCCAGCAGCTTAGAACCAGGACTAGGCTATGGCTACACCTTC.

In its sample, this clone was seen once. The chain joins TRBV9 to TRBJ1-1; D is unclear. This CDR3 region has 14 residues. Per the germline V gene, CDR1 is SGDLS and CDR2 is YYNGEE. The V end lost 1 base, the J end lost 5 bases, and 12 bases lay between the germline ends. CDR3 bases: TGTGCCAGCAGCGTACTAGGGTCCAAGACTGAAGCTTTCTTT. Translating gives CASSVLGSKTEAFF.

The chain couples TRBV19 to TRBJ1-1; D ambiguous. The CDR3 runs to 14 residues. The germline gives CDR1 LNHDA, CDR2 SQIVND (reference sequence). Trimming cost V 2 bases and J 1 base, with 8 bases left between them. CDR3 coding DNA: TGTGCCAGTAGTATATGGCAGACGAACACTGAAGCTTTCTTT. It specifies CASSIWQTNTEAFF.

This sequence joins TRBV7-2 and TRBJ2-7; 7 bases match TRBD2. The CDR3 consists of 15 residues. Looked up from germline, CDR1 is SGHTA and CDR2 is FQGNSA. Trimming cost V 1 base and J 1 base; bases outside gene matches: 4. As DNA, the CDR3 is TGTGCCAGCAGCTTAGGAGTGGGGGGGTCCTACGAGCAGTACGTC. This gives the protein CASSLGVGGSYEQYV.

The rearrangement uses TRBV29-1 and TRBJ2-1, with TRBD2 identical over 13 bases. After removal of 3 bases from V and 15 bases from J, the junction contained 8 bases not matched to a gene. Per the germline V gene, CDR1 is SQVTM and CDR2 is ANQGSEA. There are 13 residues in the CDR3. CDR3 amino acids: CSVDASGLAGVFF. In nucleotides, the CDR3 is TGCAGCGTTGACGCCTCCGGACTAGCGGGAGTGTTCTTC.

This chain joins TRBV15 and TRBJ1-1; 10 bases are shared with TRBD1. This CDR3 is 16 amino acids long. Germline V gene lookup returns CDR1 LNHNV and CDR2 YYDKDF (reference sequence). Trimming took 3 bases from V and 7 from J; bases not matched to a gene: 11. This CDR3 is CATSSRDRGFNGEAFF. For the CDR3, the DNA is TGTGCCACCAGCAGCCGGGACAGGGGCTTTAATGGTGAAGCTTTCTTT.

This chain links TRBV30 with TRBJ2-3, with D possibly matching TRBD2 (7 bases). In germline, CDR1 is GTSNPN, CDR2 SVGIG (reference sequence). V was cut by 7 bases and J by 2 bases, with 25 bases left in between. This CDR3 is 17 amino acids long. The CDR3 nucleotides read TGTGCCTCCCTCCCCTACACCGGGGGGCCTGACACAGATACGCAGTATTTT. Protein product: CASLPYTGGPDTDTQYF.

The V gene is TRBV6-5, the J gene TRBJ2-7, with D maybe TRBD2 (5 bases). Between the trimmed V and J ends, which lost 7 bases and 2 bases, there was a span of 15 bases. Germline CDR1 MNHEY, CDR2 SVGAGI. The CDR3 is 14 amino acids. In DNA, the CDR3 is TGTGCCAGCACCACCGTGCGGGCTCCCTACGAGCAGTACTTC. It yields the protein CASTTVRAPYEQYF.

This chain links TRBV28 with TRBJ2-7; 10 nucleotides line up with TRBD2. Trimming removed 0 bases from V and 7 bases from J; junction bases left unmatched: 6. This CDR3 has 15 amino acids. CDR1 and CDR2 from the germline V gene are MDHEN and SYDVKM. CDR3 amino acids: CASSLWSSGSREQYF. The CDR3 coding sequence is TGTGCCAGCAGTTTATGGTCTAGCGGGAGTCGAGAGCAGTACTTC. Filled out from reference TRBV28 and TRBJ2-7, the complete variable domain reads DVKVTQSSRYLVKRTGEKVFLECVQDMDHENMFWYRQDPGLGLRLIYFSYDVKMKEKGDIPEGYSVSREKKERFSLILESASTNQTSMYLCASSLWSSGSREQYFGPGTRLTVT.

The V and J genes are TRBV7-9 and TRBJ1-1; no definite D call. CDR3 length equals 16 residues. Trimming took 1 base from V and 6 from J, leaving 18 bases between them. Germline assignment: CDR1 SEHNR and CDR2 FQNEAQ (reference sequence). CDR3 protein: CASSLGFSARRSEAFF. CDR3 coding DNA: TGTGCCAGCAGCTTAGGGTTCTCGGCGCGGCGCTCTGAAGCTTTCTTT.

The chain's CDR3 is CASSFRGEQSLAFF. CDR3 nucleotide sequence: TGCGCCAGCAGCTTCCGAGGGGAACAGTCTCTTGCTTTCTTT. This chain links TRBV5-1 with TRBJ1-1; the D gene is possibly TRBD1 (5 bases). Per germline, CDR1 SGHRS and CDR2 YFSETQ. V was cut by 2 bases and J by 11 bases, with 19 bases left in between. The CDR3 consists of 14 residues.

V is TRBV6-5 and J is TRBJ2-2; no definite D call. V was clipped by 1 base and J by 3 bases, with 0 bases between them. Germline CDR1 is MNHEY and CDR2 is SVGAGI. The CDR3 covers 12 residues. CDR3 sequence (DNA): TGTGCCAGCAGTTACTACACCGGGGAGCTGTTTTTT. It codes for CASSYYTGELFF.

This clone was observed a single time. The gene calls are TRBV5-1 and TRBJ1-3; 7 nucleotides align to TRBD1. Germline CDR1 reads SGHRS; CDR2 reads YFSETQ. This CDR3 is built from 15 residues. Trimming cost V 0 bases and J 4 bases; bases outside gene matches: 4. CDR3: CASSLAGTAGNTIYF. DNA of the CDR3: TGCGCCAGCAGCTTGGCCGGGACAGCGGGAAACACCATATATTTT.

This chain joins TRBV28 and TRBJ2-3, with 9 bases identical to TRBD2. CDR1 is MDHEN, CDR2 SYDVKM, per germline. The CDR3 has 15 residues. Trimming took 10 bases from V and 5 from J; bases not matched to a gene: 13. The chain's CDR3 is CATQEGDSGRDTQYF. The CDR3 DNA follows: TGTGCCACCCAAGAGGGGGATAGCGGGAGAGATACGCAGTATTTT.

V and J are TRBV4-1 and TRBJ2-5; no clear D gene. The V and J ends lost 1 base and 5 bases respectively, with 8 bases between them. Germline V lookup: CDR1 MGHRA, CDR2 YSYEKL. The CDR3 has 13 amino acids. The CDR3 DNA is TGCGCCAGCAGCCAAGCGCTCCAGGAGACCCAGTACTTC. It yields the protein CASSQALQETQYF.

The chain carries TRBV4-3 and TRBJ2-7, with D maybe TRBD2 (5 bases). V shed 0 bases and J shed 4 bases, with 22 bases lying between them. The CDR3 extends over 18 amino acids. Germline V lookup: CDR1 LGHNA, CDR2 YSLEER. The CDR3, as DNA: TGCGCCAGCAGCCAAGATCTTGGCTTGAGGGCACAGAGTTACGAGCAGTACTTC. Residues: CASSQDLGLRAQSYEQYF.

This clone was seen more than once but under ten times. This chain connects TRBV2 to TRBJ2-6; D remains ambiguous. The ends were cut back, 9 bases at V and 2 bases at J, with 8 bases in the middle. The CDR3 extends over 13 amino acids. Germline assignment: CDR1 SNHLY and CDR2 FYNNEI. CDR3 bases: TGTGCCAGTTCAACCCCTGGGGCCAACGTCCTGACTTTC. As protein: CASSTPGANVLTF.

This chain joins TRBV7-2 and TRBJ2-2; D is ambiguous. V was clipped by 3 bases and J by 3 bases, with 5 bases between them. Germline CDR1 SGHTA, CDR2 FQGNSA. The CDR3 extends over 13 amino acids. Here the CDR3 reads CASSFWDTGELFF. The CDR3 DNA is TGTGCCAGCAGCTTTTGGGACACCGGGGAGCTGTTTTTT.

The chain combines TRBV7-6 with TRBJ1-4, with TRBD1 identical over 10 bases. The CDR3 contains 16 residues. V lost 1 base, J lost 7 bases, and 6 bases stayed unmatched. Germline V gene lookup returns CDR1 SGHVS and CDR2 FNYEAQ. As DNA, the CDR3 is TGTGCCAGCAGCTTAGAACGGACAGGGGGATTTGAAAAACTGTTTTTT. As protein: CASSLERTGGFEKLFF.